Presented here are 10 T cell receptor beta chains from one specimen sequenced in a study of blood T cell repertoires in COVID-19. Profiled with immunoSEQ multiplex PCR; TCRdb holds only in-frame clones, not every one. The data contain tens of thousands of clones, 60% to 85% of them singletons. The sequencing input was peripheral blood. These receptors were obtained from a man between 70 and 80 years old with acute or convalescent COVID-19.

The J gene is TRBJ1-4, the V gene TRBV10-3, with 11 bases identical to TRBD1. CDR3 length: 17 residues. Germline loops: CDR1 ENHRY, CDR2 SYGVKD. The V and J ends lost 3 bases and 4 bases, in that order; junction bases with no gene match: 7. In nucleotides, the CDR3 is TGTGCCATCAGTGACCGGACAGGGGGCGAGGATAATGAAAAACTGTTTTTT. Residues: CAISDRTGGEDNEKLFF.

The chain carries TRBV7-8 and TRBJ2-3, with D possibly matching TRBD2 (6 bases). V lost 0 bases and J 6 bases, leaving 16 bases between the germline ends. Germline V gene lookup returns CDR1 SGHVS and CDR2 FQNEAQ. There are 16 residues in the CDR3. Here the CDR3 reads CASSLASSFGGDTQYF. For the CDR3, the DNA is TGTGCCAGCAGCTTAGCGTCGTCGTTCGGAGGGGATACGCAGTATTTT.

The V and J genes are TRBV25-1 and TRBJ2-3; unclear D gene. Germline CDR1 reads MGHDK; CDR2 reads SYGVNS. V dropped 10 bases and J dropped 2 bases, with 13 bases sitting between them. This CDR3 comprises 13 residues. The CDR3: CAISDTFTDTQYF. Here the CDR3 DNA reads TGTGCCATCTCCGACACTTTCACAGATACGCAGTATTTT.

The V call is TRBV7-2, the J call TRBJ1-2; the D gene is possibly TRBD1 (5 bases). The CDR3 length is 13 residues. The V gene's germline CDR1 is SGHTA and CDR2 FQGNSA. V lost 5 bases, J lost 2 bases, and 9 bases lay in between. CDR3 sequence reads: CASSPDINYGYTF. CDR3 in DNA: TGTGCCAGCAGCCCGGACATAAACTATGGCTACACCTTC. The full variable domain, rest sourced from reference TRBV7-2 and TRBJ1-2, is GAGVSQSPSNKVTEKGKDVELRCDPISGHTALYWYRQSLGQGLEFLIYFQGNSAPDKSGLPSDRFSAERTGGSVSTLTIQRTQQEDSAVYLCASSPDINYGYTFGSGTRLTVV.

V usage is TRBV6-6 and J usage is TRBJ1-5; 8 nucleotides agree with TRBD1. V gave up 7 bases and J gave up 5 bases; unmatched junction bases: 10. Germline assignment: CDR1 MNHNY and CDR2 SVGAGI (reference sequence). The CDR3 totals 15 residues. The CDR3 sequence: CASTPHGQGDQPQHF. For the CDR3, the DNA is TGTGCCAGCACTCCTCACGGACAGGGCGATCAGCCCCAGCATTTT.

Points on this clone: Germline is not matched at one junction end, which may reflect a read error. V gene TRBV28 combines with J gene TRBJ2-3; 8 bases are a match to TRBD1. The CDR3 sequence is 12 residues long. Germline CDR1 reads MDHEN; CDR2 reads SYDVKM. Here the CDR3 reads CASTRGQGPVNF. CDR3 in DNA: TGTGCCAGCACCAGGGGGCAAGGCCCTGTGAATTTT.

This chain joins TRBV20-1 and TRBJ2-1; 7 nucleotides align to TRBD2. Trimming removed 3 bases from V and 4 bases from J; junction bases left unmatched: 3. The CDR3 spans 13 residues. In germline, CDR1 is DFQATT, CDR2 SNEGSKA (reference sequence). The CDR3 sequence is CSASGGGYNEQFF. CDR3 bases: TGCAGTGCTAGTGGGGGGGGTTACAATGAGCAGTTCTTC.

V gene TRBV12-2 combines with J gene TRBJ1-1; the table's D call TRBD1 went unverified against the DNA. TRBV12-2 is a pseudogene segment. The length of the CDR3 is 15 residues. CDR3 coding DNA: TGTGCAAGTCCCCATCCGGGACACCTGAACACTGAAGCTTTCTTT. The encoded protein is CASPHPGHLNTEAFF.

The genes are TRBV10-3 and TRBJ2-5, with 8 bases identical to TRBD2. CDR1 is ENHRY and CDR2 is SYGVKD in the germline V gene. After removal of 2 bases from V and 4 bases from J, the junction contained 3 bases not matched to a gene. CDR3 size: 14 residues. CDR3 coding DNA: TGTGCCATCAGTGAGGGGCTAGCGGGAGAGACCCAGTACTTC. It codes for CAISEGLAGETQYF.

The rearrangement joins TRBV6-5 to TRBJ2-3; D gene ambiguous. Germline V gene data show CDR1 as MNHEY and CDR2 as SVGAGI. V was pared by 4 bases and J by 0 bases, with 5 bases between. This CDR3 is 13 amino acids long. CDR3 DNA: TGTGCCAGCAGTTTCCGGAGCACAGATACGCAGTATTTT. Translating it yields CASSFRSTDTQYF.